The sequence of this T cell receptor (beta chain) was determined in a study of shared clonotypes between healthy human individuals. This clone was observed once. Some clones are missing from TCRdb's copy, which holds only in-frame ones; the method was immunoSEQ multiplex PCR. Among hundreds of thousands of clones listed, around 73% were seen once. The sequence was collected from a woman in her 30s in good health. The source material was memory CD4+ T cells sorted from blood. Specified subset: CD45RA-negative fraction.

The CDR3 sequence: CASSVYHSGSGNTIYF. For the CDR3, the DNA is TGTGCCAGCAGCGTATATCACAGTGGCTCTGGAAACACCATATATTTT. The genes are TRBV9 and TRBJ1-3; D is uncertain. The V gene's germline CDR1 is SGDLS and CDR2 YYNGEE. The CDR3 is made up of 16 amino acids. V was cut by 1 base and J by 0 bases, with 11 bases left in between.